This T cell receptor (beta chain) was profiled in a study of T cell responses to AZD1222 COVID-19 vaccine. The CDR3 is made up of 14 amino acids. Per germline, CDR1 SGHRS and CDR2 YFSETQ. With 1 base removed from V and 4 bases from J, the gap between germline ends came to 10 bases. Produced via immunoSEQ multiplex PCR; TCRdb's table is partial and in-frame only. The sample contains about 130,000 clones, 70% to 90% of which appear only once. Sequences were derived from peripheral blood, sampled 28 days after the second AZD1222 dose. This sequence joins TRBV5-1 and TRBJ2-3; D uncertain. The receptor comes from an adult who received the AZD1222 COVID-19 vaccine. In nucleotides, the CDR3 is TGCGCCAGCAGCTTGATTAGAGACGCAGATACGCAGTATTTT. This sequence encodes CASSLIRDADTQYF.